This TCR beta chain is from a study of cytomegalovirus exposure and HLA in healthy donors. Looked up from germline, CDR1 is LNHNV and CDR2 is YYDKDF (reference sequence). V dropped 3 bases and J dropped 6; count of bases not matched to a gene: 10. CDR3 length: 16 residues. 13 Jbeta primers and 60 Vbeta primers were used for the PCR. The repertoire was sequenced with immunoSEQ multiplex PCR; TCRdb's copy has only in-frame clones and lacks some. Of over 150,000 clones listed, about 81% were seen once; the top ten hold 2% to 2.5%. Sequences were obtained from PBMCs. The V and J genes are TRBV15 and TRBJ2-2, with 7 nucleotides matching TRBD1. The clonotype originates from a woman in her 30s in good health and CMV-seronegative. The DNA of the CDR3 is TGTGCCACCAGCAGGGAACAGGGGCGGACGGCCGGGGAGCTGTTTTTT. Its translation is CATSREQGRTAGELFF.